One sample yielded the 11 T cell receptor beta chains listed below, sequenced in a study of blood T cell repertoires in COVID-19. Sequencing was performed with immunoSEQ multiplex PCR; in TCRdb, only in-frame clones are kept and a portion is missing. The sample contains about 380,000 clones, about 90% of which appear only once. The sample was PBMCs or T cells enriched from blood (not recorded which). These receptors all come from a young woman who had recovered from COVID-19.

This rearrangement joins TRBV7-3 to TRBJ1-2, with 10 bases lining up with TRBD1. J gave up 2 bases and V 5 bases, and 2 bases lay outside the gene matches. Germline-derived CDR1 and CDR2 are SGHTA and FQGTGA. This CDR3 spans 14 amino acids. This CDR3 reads CASSPTGGNYGYTF. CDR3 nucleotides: TGTGCCAGCAGCCCGACAGGGGGCAACTATGGCTACACCTTC.

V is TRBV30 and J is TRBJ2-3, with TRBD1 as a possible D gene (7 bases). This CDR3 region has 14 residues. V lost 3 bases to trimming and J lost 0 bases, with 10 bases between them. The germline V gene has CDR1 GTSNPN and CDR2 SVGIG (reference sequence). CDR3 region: CAWSQGGSTDTQYF. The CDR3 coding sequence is TGTGCCTGGAGCCAGGGGGGAAGCACAGATACGCAGTATTTT.

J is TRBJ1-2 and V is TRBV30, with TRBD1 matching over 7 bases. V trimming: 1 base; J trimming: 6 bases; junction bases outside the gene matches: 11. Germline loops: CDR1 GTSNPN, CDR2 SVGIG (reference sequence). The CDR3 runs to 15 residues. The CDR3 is CAWSAEAGTVDGYTF. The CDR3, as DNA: TGTGCCTGGAGTGCGGAGGCAGGGACAGTGGATGGCTACACCTTC.

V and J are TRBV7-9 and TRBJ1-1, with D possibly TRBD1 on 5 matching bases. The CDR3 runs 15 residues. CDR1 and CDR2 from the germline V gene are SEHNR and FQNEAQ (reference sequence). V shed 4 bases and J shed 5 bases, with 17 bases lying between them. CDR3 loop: CASSSISGAETEAFF. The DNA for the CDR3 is TGTGCCAGCAGCTCAATAAGCGGGGCGGAAACTGAAGCTTTCTTT.

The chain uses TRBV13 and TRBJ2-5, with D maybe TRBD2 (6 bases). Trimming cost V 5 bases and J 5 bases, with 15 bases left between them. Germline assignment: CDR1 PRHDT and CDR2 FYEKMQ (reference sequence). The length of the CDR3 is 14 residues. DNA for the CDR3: TGTGCCAGCAGCCCCCGAAGTGGGGGGGAGACCCAGTACTTC. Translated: CASSPRSGGETQYF.

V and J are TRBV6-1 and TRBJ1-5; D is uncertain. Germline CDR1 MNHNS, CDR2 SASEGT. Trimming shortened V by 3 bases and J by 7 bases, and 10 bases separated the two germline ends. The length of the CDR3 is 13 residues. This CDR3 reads CASSDRVRQPQHF. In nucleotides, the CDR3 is TGTGCCAGCAGTGATCGGGTTCGGCAGCCCCAGCATTTT.

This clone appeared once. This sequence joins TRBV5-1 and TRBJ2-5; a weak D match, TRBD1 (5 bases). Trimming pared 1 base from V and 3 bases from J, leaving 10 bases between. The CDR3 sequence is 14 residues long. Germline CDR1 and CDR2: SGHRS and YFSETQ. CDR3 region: CASSLPGAEETQYF. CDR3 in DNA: TGCGCCAGCAGCTTGCCTGGGGCGGAAGAGACCCAGTACTTC.

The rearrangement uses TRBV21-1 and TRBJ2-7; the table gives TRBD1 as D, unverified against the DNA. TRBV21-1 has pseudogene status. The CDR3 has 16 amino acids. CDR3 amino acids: CASSNRRTASSYEQYF. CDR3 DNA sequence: TGTGCCAGCAGCAATCGTCGGACAGCGAGCTCCTACGAGCAGTACTTC.

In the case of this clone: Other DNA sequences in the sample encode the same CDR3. The CDR3 sequence: CASSGRGTNTGELFF. The CDR3 region has the DNA TGTGCCAGTAGTGGACGGGGGACGAACACCGGGGAGCTGTTTTTT. This chain links TRBV19 with TRBJ2-2; a weak D match, TRBD2 (6 bases). The CDR3 is 15 amino acids. Between the trimmed V and J ends, which lost 5 bases and 0 bases, there was a span of 10 bases. Germline CDR1 is LNHDA and CDR2 is SQIVND (reference sequence).

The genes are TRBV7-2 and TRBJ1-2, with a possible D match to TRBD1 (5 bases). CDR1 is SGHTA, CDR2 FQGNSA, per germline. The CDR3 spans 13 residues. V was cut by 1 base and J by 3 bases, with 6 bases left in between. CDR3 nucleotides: TGTGCCAGCAGCTTAGGACAGTACTATGGCTACACCTTC. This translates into CASSLGQYYGYTF.

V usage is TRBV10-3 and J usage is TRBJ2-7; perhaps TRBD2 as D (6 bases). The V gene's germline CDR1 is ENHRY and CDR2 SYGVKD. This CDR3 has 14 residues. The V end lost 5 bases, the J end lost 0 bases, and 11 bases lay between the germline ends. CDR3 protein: CAISLDGSSYEQYF. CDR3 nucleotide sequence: TGTGCCATCAGTTTAGACGGGAGCTCCTACGAGCAGTACTTC.